Here is one T cell receptor beta chain with its context. The PCR used 60 Vbeta and 13 Jbeta primers. TCRdb's copy holds only in-frame clones and misses some; the assay was immunoSEQ multiplex PCR. The repertoire table contains just over 150,000 clones. This sample stems from a study of cytomegalovirus exposure and HLA in healthy donors. CDR3 length: 12 amino acids. The V gene's germline CDR1 is LNHDA and CDR2 SQIVND (reference sequence). The V end lost 4 bases, the J end lost 9 bases, and 13 bases lay between the germline ends. Material: PBMCs. The rearrangement links TRBV19 to TRBJ2-7, with D possibly TRBD1 on 5 matching bases. This sequence was found in a man aged 30-40 years in good health and CMV-seronegative. The CDR3 reads CASSTKGFGQYF. CDR3 bases: TGTGCCAGTAGTACAAAGGGGTTCGGGCAGTACTTC.